These T cell receptor beta chains were read from a single sample in a study of T cell responses to AZD1222 COVID-19 vaccine. Data came from immunoSEQ multiplex PCR; TCRdb stores just in-frame clones and leaves some out. The sample lists 99,000 or so clones; about 85% were seen once. The starting material was peripheral blood, obtained on day 0 of AZD1222 vaccination. These receptor sequences come from an adult in good health. Both conserved end residues are part of each CDR3. The D gene is left open where the match is weak. Size is omitted from some rows. Given values are once, few, many or a class for expanded clones.

v_gene	abundance	j_gene	d_gene	CDR3aa	CDR3nt
TRBV2	NA	TRBJ2-1	TRBD2	CASSAPLAGGLNEQFF	TGTGCCAGCAGTGCCCCTCTAGCGGGAGGGTTGAATGAGCAGTTCTTC
TRBV11-3	NA	TRBJ2-1	NA	CASSLVQGRRNEQFF	TGTGCCAGCAGCCTTGTCCAGGGGAGGAGGAATGAGCAGTTCTTC
TRBV2	NA	TRBJ1-2	NA	CASTILSPYGYTF	TGTGCCAGCACCATACTCTCCCCCTATGGCTACACCTTC
TRBV29-1	few	TRBJ1-2	NA	CSVENLRAGGYTF	TGCAGCGTTGAGAACTTACGGGCAGGTGGCTACACCTTC
TRBV6-2/TRBV6-3	NA	TRBJ1-5	TRBD1	CASSYLSGGQPQHF	TGTGCCAGCAGTTATCTATCAGGGGGCCAGCCCCAGCATTTT
TRBV19	once	TRBJ1-1	NA	CASSRREQNTEAFF	TGTGCCAGTAGTAGGAGGGAGCAGAACACTGAAGCTTTCTTT
TRBV18	NA	TRBJ2-1	TRBD2	CASSPPSASGGGRAEQFF	TGTGCCAGCTCACCACCTTCGGCTAGCGGGGGCGGTAGGGCTGAGCAGTTCTTC
TRBV5-1	NA	TRBJ2-5	TRBD2	CASSSLSGGAGETQYF	TGTGCCAGCAGCTCCCTAAGCGGGGGGGCCGGAGAGACCCAGTACTTC
TRBV5-1	NA	TRBJ2-1	NA	CASSLGLGEVNEQFF	TGCGCCAGCAGCTTGGGACTAGGAGAAGTGAATGAGCAGTTCTTC
TRBV20-1	NA	TRBJ2-2	NA	CSAENTGELFF	TGCAGTGCCGAGAACACCGGGGAGCTGTTTTTT
TRBV5-1	NA	TRBJ1-5	NA	CASSLGTGHQPQHF	TGTGCCAGCAGCTTGGGCACAGGGCATCAGCCCCAGCATTTT
TRBV24-1	once	TRBJ1-2	NA	CATSNSGMGYTF	TGTGCCACTTCCAACAGCGGTATGGGCTACACCTTC
TRBV2	NA	TRBJ2-2	NA	CASSVSDRGELFF	TGTGCCAGCAGTGTCTCAGACAGGGGGGAGCTGTTTTTT
TRBV9	NA	TRBJ2-2	NA	CASSAHGGDFTGELFF	TGTGCCAGCAGCGCCCACGGCGGGGATTTTACCGGGGAGCTGTTTTTT
TRBV20-1	NA	TRBJ1-2	NA	CSAIDRASVF	TGCAGTGCTATCGACAGAGCATCCGTATTC
TRBV6-4	few	TRBJ2-3	TRBD2	CASSPSSSTSGADTQYF	TGTGCCAGCAGCCCCAGTTCATCGACTAGCGGCGCGGATACGCAGTATTTT
TRBV9	NA	TRBJ2-1	TRBD2	CASSIQGSGREQFF	TGTGCCAGCAGCATTCAGGGTAGCGGGAGAGAGCAGTTCTTC
TRBV3-1/TRBV3-2	once	TRBJ1-4	NA	CASSQAPGAREKLFF	TGTGCCAGCAGCCAAGCCCCGGGCGCGAGGGAAAAACTGTTTTTT
TRBV27	NA	TRBJ1-1	NA	CASSLSISYEAFF	TGTGCCAGCAGTTTATCCATAAGCTATGAAGCTTTCTTT
TRBV6-5	few	TRBJ1-6	TRBD1	CASSSRQGTPLHF	TGTGCCAGCAGTTCCCGACAGGGGACACCCCTCCACTTT
TRBV19	NA	TRBJ1-2	NA	CASSQQGAGGYTF	TGTGCCAGTAGTCAACAGGGTGCGGGGGGCTACACCTTC
TRBV6-5	NA	TRBJ1-4	NA	CATSRGRPQGEKLFF	TGTGCCACCAGCAGGGGACGGCCTCAGGGGGAAAAACTGTTTTTT
TRBV24-1	once	TRBJ1-1	NA	CATSDPGTSLNTEAFF	TGTGCCACCAGTGATCCCGGGACAAGCCTGAACACTGAAGCTTTCTTT
TRBV2	NA	TRBJ1-5	NA	CASRGHKAGSYQPQHF	TGTGCCAGCAGGGGCCACAAAGCAGGGTCTTATCAGCCCCAGCATTTT
TRBV6-1	NA	TRBJ1-2	NA	CASSDSGGGSYGYTF	TGTGCCAGCAGTGATTCGGGGGGAGGAAGCTATGGCTACACCTTC
TRBV29-1	once	TRBJ2-3	NA	CSGSWGGYTDTQYF	TGCAGCGGGTCCTGGGGGGGCTACACAGATACGCAGTATTTT
TRBV5-6	NA	TRBJ2-7	NA	CASSWGVGEQYF	TGTGCCAGCAGCTGGGGGGTCGGCGAGCAGTACTTC
TRBV27	NA	TRBJ2-1	TRBD2	CASSLTQLAGADNEQFF	TGTGCCAGCAGTCTTACTCAACTAGCGGGGGCCGACAATGAGCAGTTCTTC
TRBV14	NA	TRBJ2-1	NA	CASSQESQGSLDEQFF	TGTGCCAGCAGCCAAGAATCCCAGGGGAGTTTGGATGAGCAGTTCTTC
TRBV7-3	NA	TRBJ1-2	TRBD1	CASSRGQGPGYGYTF	TGTGCCAGCAGCCGGGGACAGGGCCCGGGCTATGGCTACACCTTC
TRBV7-9	NA	TRBJ2-5	TRBD1	CASSFFLDRGTETQYF	TGTGCCAGCAGCTTCTTTTTGGACAGGGGAACAGAGACCCAGTACTTC